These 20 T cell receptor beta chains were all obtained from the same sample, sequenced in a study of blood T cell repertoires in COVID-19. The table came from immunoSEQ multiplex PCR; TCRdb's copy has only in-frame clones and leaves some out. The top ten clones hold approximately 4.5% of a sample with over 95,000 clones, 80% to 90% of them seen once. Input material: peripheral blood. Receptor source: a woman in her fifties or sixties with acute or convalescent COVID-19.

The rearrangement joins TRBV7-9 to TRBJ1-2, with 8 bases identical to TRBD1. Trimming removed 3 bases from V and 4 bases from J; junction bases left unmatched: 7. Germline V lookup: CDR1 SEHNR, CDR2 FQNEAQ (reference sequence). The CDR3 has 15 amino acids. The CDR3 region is CASSFARTGSYGYTF. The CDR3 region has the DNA TGTGCCAGCAGCTTCGCTAGGACAGGGTCCTATGGCTACACCTTC.

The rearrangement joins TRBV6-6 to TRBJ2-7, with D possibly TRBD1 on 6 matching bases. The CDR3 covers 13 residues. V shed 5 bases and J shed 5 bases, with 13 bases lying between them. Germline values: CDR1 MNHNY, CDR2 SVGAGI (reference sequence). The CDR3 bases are TGTGCCAGCAGTCCTCAGGGGATCGACGAGCAGTACTTC. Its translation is CASSPQGIDEQYF.

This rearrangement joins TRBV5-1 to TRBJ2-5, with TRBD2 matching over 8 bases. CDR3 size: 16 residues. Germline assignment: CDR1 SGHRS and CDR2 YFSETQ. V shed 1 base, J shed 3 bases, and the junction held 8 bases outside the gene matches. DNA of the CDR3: TGCGCCAGCAGCTTGATCGTTGGGCGGGGGGAAGAGACCCAGTACTTC. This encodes CASSLIVGRGEETQYF.

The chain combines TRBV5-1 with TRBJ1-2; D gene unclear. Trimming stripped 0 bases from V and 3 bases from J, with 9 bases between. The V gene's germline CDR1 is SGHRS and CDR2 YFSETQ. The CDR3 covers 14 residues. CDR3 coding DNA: TGCGCCAGCAGCTTGGATGGAGTTGACTATGGCTACACCTTC. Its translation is CASSLDGVDYGYTF.

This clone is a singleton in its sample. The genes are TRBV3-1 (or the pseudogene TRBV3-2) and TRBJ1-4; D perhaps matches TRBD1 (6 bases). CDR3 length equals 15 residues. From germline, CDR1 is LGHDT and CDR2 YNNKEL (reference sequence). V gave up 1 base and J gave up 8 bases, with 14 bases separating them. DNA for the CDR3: TGTGCCAGCAGCCAAGGACAGGCCTTAATCGAAAAACTGTTTTTT. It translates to CASSQGQALIEKLFF.

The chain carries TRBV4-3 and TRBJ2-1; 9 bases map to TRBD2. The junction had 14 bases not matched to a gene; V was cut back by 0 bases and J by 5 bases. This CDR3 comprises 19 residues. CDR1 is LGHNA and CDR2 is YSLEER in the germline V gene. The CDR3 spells CASSQDSVRRLAEDNEQFF. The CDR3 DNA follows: TGCGCCAGCAGCCAAGATTCTGTACGGCGACTAGCGGAGGACAATGAGCAGTTCTTC.

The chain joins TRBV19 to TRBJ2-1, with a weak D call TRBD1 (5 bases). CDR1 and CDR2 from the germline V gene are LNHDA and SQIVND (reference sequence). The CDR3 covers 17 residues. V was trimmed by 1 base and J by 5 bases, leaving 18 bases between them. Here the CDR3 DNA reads TGTGCCAGTAGTATAGGGGGCTATCCCCCCGTGGACAATGAGCAGTTCTTC. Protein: CASSIGGYPPVDNEQFF. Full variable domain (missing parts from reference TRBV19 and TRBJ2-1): DGGITQSPKYLFRKEGQNVTLSCEQNLNHDAMYWYRQDPGQGLRLIYYSQIVNDFQKGDIAEGYSVSREKKESFPLTVTSAQKNPTAFYLCASSIGGYPPVDNEQFFGPGTRLTVL.

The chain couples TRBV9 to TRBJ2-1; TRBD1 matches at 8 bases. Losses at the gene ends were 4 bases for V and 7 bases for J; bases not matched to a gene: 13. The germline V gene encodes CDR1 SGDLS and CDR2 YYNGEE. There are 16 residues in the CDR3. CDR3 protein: CASSFTIGQGTNEQFF. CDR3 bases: TGTGCCAGCAGCTTTACAATCGGACAGGGCACTAATGAGCAGTTCTTC.

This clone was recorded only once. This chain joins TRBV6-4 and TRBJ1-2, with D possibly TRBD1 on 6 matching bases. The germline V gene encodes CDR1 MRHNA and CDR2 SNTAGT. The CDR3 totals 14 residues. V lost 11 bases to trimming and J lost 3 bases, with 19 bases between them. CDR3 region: CAGPPGGRYYGYTF. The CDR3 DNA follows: TGTGCCGGGCCCCCCGGGGGGCGATACTATGGCTACACCTTC.

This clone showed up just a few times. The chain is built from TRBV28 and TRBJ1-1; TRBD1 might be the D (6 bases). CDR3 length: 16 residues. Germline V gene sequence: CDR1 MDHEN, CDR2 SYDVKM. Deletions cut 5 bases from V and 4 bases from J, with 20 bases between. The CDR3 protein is CASSLPLQGRGTEAFF. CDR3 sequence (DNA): TGTGCCAGCAGTCTACCTTTGCAGGGGAGGGGCACTGAAGCTTTCTTT.

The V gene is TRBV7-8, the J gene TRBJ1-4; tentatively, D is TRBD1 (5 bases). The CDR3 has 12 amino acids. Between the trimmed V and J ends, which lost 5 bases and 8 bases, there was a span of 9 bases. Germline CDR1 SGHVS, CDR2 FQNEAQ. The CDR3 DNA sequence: TGTGCCAGCAGCCAAAAGGGGGAAAAACTGTTTTTT. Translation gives CASSQKGEKLFF.

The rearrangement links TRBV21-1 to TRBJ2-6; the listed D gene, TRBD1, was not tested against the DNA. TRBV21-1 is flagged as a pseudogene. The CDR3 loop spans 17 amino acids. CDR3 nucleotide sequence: TGTGCCAGCAGCAAATGTCGGGACAGGGCTGGGGCCAACGTCCTGACTTTC. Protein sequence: CASSKCRDRAGANVLTF.

The CDR3: CASSPGPGQGAKQYF. The CDR3 DNA follows: TGTGCCAGCTCACCTGGACCGGGACAGGGGGCGAAGCAGTACTTC. J is TRBJ2-7 and V is TRBV18, with TRBD1 matching 12 bases. The germline CDR1 and CDR2 sequences are KGHSH and LQKENI. CDR3 length: 15 amino acids. With V trimmed by 3 bases and J by 8 bases, 8 bases remained unmatched.

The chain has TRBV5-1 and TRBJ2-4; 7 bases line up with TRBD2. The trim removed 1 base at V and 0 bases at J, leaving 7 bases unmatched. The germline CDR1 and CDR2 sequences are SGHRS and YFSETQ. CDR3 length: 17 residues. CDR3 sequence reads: CASSLLRSGVAKNIQYF. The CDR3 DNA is TGCGCCAGCAGCTTGCTAAGGAGCGGGGTAGCCAAAAACATTCAGTACTTC.

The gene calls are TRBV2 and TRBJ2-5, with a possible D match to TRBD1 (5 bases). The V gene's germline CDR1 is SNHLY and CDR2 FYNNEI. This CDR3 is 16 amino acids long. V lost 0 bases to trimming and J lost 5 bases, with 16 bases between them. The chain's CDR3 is CASSEAQTVPSETQYF. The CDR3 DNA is TGTGCCAGCAGTGAAGCCCAGACAGTCCCCTCGGAGACCCAGTACTTC.

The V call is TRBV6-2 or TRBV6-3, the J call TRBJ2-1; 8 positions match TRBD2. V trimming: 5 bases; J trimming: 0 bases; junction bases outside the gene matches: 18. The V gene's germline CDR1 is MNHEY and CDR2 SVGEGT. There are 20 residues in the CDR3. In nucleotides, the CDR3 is TGTGCCAGCAGTCCCCTGTACCGAGCGGGAGTTCCCCGCTCCTACAATGAGCAGTTCTTC. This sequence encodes CASSPLYRAGVPRSYNEQFF.

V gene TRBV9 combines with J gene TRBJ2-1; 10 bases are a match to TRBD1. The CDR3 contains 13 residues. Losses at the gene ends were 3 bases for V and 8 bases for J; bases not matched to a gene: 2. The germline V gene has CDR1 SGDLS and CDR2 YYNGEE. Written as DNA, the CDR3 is TGTGCCAGCAGCGGACAGGGGGCCCATGAGCAGTTCTTC. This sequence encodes CASSGQGAHEQFF.

The CDR3 coding sequence is TGCGCCAGCAGCTTGGCCGGGTCTAGCGGGGGTAGCACAGATACGCAGTATTTT. Translated, it gives CASSLAGSSGGSTDTQYF. The chain joins TRBV5-1 to TRBJ2-3, with 10 bases identical to TRBD2. The ends lost 0 bases at V and 0 bases at J; junction bases unmatched: 7. This CDR3 comprises 18 residues. Germline values: CDR1 SGHRS, CDR2 YFSETQ.

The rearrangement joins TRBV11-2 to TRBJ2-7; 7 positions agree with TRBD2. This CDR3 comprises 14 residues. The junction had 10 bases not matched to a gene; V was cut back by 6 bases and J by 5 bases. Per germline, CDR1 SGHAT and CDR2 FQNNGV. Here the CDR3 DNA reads TGTGCCAGCAGGACGGGAGGTCCCTACCACGAGCAGTACTTC. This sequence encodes CASRTGGPYHEQYF. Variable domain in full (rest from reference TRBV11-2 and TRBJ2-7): EAGVAQSPRYKIIEKRQSVAFWCNPISGHATLYWYQQILGQGPKLLIQFQNNGVVDDSQLPKDRFSAERLKGVDSTLKIQPAKLEDSAVYLCASRTGGPYHEQYFGPGTRLTVT.

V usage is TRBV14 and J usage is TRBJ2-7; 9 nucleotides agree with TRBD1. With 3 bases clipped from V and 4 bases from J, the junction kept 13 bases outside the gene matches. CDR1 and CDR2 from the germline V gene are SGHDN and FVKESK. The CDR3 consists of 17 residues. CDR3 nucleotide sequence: TGTGCCAGCAGCCACGGGCATGGACAGGGGTGGTCGTACGAGCAGTACTTC. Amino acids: CASSHGHGQGWSYEQYF.